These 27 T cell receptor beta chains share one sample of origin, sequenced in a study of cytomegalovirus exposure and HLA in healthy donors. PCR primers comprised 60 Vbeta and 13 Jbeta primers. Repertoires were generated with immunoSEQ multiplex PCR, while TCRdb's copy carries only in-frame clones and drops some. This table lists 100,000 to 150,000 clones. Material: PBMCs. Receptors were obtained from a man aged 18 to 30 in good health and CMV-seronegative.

CDR3 sequence reads: CAWNEGWTFSGNTIYF. CDR3 coding DNA: TGTGCCTGGAATGAGGGCTGGACGTTCTCTGGAAACACCATATATTTT. The J gene is TRBJ1-3, the V gene TRBV30, with D unresolved. The CDR3 runs 16 residues. V was pared by 4 bases and J by 0 bases, with 16 bases between. CDR1 and CDR2 (germline): GTSNPN, SVGIG (reference sequence).

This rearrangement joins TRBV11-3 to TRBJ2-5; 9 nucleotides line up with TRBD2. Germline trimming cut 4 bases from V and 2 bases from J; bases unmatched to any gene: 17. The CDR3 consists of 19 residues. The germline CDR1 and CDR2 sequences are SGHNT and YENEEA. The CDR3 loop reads CASSSLQPTLAGIQETQYF. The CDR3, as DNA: TGTGCCAGCAGCTCCCTCCAACCGACCCTAGCGGGAATACAAGAGACCCAGTACTTC.

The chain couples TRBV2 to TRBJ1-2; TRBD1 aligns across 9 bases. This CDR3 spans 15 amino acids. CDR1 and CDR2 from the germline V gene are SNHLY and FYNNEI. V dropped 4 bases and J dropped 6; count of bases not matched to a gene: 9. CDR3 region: CASSATPGQGNGYTF. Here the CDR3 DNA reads TGTGCCAGCAGTGCAACTCCGGGACAGGGAAATGGCTACACCTTC.

The CDR3 region is CSVPGLSQETQYF. In nucleotides, the CDR3 is TGCAGCGTTCCCGGACTAAGCCAAGAGACCCAGTACTTC. The chain combines TRBV29-1 with TRBJ2-5; TRBD2 might be the D (6 bases). The germline V gene has CDR1 SQVTM and CDR2 ANQGSEA. CDR3 length equals 13 residues. V lost 5 bases to trimming and J lost 1 base, with 11 bases between them.

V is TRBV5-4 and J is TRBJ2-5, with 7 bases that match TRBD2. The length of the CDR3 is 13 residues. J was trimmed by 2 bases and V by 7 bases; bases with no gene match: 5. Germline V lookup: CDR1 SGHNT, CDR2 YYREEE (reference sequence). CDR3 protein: CASGRGGQETQYF. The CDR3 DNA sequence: TGTGCCAGCGGACGCGGGGGTCAAGAGACCCAGTACTTC.

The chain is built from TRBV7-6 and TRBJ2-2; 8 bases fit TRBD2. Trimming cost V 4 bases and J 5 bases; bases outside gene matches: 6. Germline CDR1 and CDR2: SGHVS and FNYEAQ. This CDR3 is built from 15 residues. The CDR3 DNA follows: TGTGCCAGCAGCTCCGGACTAGCAGCGACCGGGGAGCTGTTTTTT. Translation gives CASSSGLAATGELFF.

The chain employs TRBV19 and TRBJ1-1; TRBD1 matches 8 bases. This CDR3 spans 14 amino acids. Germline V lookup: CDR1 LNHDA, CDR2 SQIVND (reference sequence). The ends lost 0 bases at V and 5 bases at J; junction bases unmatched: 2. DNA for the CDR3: TGTGCCAGTAGTATAGAGGACAGGGCGACTGAAGCTTTCTTT. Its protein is CASSIEDRATEAFF.

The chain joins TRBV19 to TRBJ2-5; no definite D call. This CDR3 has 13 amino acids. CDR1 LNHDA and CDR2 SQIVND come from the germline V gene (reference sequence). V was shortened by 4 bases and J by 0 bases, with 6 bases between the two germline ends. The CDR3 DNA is TGTGCCAGTAGTAAGGCGGACCAAGAGACCCAGTACTTC. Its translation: CASSKADQETQYF.

The CDR3 nucleotides are TGTGCCAGCAGTTACGGGGCCGGGACACTAACCTACGAGCAGTACTTC. It translates to CASSYGAGTLTYEQYF. The chain is built from TRBV6-5 and TRBJ2-7, with D possibly TRBD1 on 6 matching bases. V was trimmed by 2 bases and J by 2 bases, leaving 16 bases between them. The germline V gene encodes CDR1 MNHEY and CDR2 SVGAGI. The CDR3 is 16 amino acids.

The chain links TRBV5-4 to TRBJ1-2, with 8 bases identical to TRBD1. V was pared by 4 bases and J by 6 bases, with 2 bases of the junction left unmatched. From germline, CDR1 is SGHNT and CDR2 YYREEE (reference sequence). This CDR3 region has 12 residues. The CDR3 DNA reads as TGTGCCAGCAGCGTGGACAGGGATGGCTACACCTTC. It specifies CASSVDRDGYTF. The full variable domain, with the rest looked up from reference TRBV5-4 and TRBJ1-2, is ETGVTQSPTHLIKTRGQQVTLRCSSQSGHNTVSWYQQALGQGPQFIFQYYREEENGRGNFPPRFSGLQFPNYSSELNVNALELDDSALYLCASSVDRDGYTFGSGTRLTVV.

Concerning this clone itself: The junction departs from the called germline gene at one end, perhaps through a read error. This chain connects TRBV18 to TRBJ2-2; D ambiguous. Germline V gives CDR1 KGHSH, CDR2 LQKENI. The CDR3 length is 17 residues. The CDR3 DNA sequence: TGTGCCAGCTCACCACCCCGCTCTTATTCGAACACCAGGGAGCTGTTTTTT. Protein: CASSPPRSYSNTRELFF.

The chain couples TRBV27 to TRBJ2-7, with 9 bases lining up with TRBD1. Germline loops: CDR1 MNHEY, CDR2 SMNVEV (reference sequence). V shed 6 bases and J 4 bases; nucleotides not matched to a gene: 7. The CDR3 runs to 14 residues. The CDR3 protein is CASRKPGQGYEQYF. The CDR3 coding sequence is TGTGCCAGCAGAAAACCGGGACAGGGATACGAGCAGTACTTC.

CDR3 region: CASSPSTDTQYF. The DNA of the CDR3 is TGTGCCAGCAGCCCGTCCACAGATACGCAGTATTTT. The chain links TRBV13 to TRBJ2-3; D unclear. The germline V gene has CDR1 PRHDT and CDR2 FYEKMQ (reference sequence). This CDR3 contains 12 residues. Deletions cut 5 bases from V and 2 bases from J, with 5 bases between.

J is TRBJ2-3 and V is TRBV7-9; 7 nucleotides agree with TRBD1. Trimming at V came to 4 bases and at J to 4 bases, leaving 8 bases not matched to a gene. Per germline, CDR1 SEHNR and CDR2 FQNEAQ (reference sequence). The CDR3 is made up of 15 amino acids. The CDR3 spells CASSSNRGPPDTQYF. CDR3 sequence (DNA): TGTGCCAGCAGCTCTAACAGGGGTCCTCCAGATACGCAGTATTTT.

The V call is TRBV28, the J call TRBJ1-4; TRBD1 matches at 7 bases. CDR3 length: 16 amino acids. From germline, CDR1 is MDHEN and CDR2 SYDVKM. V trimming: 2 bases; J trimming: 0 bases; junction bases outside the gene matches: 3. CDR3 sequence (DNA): TGTGCCAGCAGTTTAACTGGGACAGCAACTAATGAAAAACTGTTTTTT. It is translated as CASSLTGTATNEKLFF.

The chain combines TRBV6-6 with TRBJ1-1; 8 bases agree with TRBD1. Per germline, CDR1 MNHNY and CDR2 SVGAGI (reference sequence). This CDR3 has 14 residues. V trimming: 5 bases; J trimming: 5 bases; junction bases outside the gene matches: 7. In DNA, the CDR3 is TGTGCCAGCAGTGTTACAGGGGGATCGACTGAAGCTTTCTTT. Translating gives CASSVTGGSTEAFF.

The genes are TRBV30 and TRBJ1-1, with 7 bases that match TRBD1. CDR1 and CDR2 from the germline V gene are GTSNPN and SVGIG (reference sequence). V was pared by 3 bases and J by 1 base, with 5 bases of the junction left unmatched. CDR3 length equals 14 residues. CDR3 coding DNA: TGTGCCTGGAGGGCCGGGACAGCGAACACTGAAGCTTTCTTT. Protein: CAWRAGTANTEAFF.

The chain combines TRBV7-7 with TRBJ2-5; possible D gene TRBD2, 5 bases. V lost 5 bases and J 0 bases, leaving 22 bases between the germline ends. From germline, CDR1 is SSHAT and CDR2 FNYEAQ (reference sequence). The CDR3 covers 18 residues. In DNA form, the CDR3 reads TGTGCCAGCAGCCCCAAGGTTAGGGCTAGCCAAGACCAAGAGACCCAGTACTTC. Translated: CASSPKVRASQDQETQYF.

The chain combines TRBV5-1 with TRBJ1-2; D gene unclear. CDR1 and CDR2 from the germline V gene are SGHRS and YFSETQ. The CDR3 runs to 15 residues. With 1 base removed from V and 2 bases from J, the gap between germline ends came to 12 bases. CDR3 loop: CASSLSLAVNYGYTF. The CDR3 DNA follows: TGCGCCAGCAGCTTGAGTTTGGCCGTCAACTATGGCTACACCTTC.

The chain's CDR3 is CASSYNGGGSYNEQFF. For the CDR3, the DNA is TGTGCCAGCAGTTATAACGGGGGGGGCTCCTACAATGAGCAGTTCTTC. V gene TRBV6-5 combines with J gene TRBJ2-1; 8 nucleotides agree with TRBD2. Germline V gene lookup returns CDR1 MNHEY and CDR2 SVGAGI. The CDR3 sequence is 16 residues long. V lost 3 bases, J lost 0 bases, and 4 bases stayed unmatched.

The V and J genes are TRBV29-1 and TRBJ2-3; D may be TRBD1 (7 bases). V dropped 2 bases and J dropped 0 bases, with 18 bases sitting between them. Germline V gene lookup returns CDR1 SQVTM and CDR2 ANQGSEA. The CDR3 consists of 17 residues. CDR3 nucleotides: TGCAGCGTTGAATCAGCAGGGGGGTCCAGTAGCACAGATACGCAGTATTTT. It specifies CSVESAGGSSSTDTQYF.

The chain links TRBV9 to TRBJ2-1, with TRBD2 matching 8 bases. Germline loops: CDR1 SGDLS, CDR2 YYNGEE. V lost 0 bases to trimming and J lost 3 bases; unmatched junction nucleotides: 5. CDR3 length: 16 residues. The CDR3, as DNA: TGTGCCAGCAGCGTAGTAAGCGGGAGAAACTACAATGAGCAGTTCTTC. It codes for CASSVVSGRNYNEQFF.

CDR3: CASIIGHAIYGYTF. The CDR3 coding sequence is TGTGCCAGCATAATAGGACACGCTATCTATGGCTACACCTTC. The chain has TRBV6-4 and TRBJ1-2; possible D gene TRBD1, 5 bases. V was clipped by 7 bases and J by 4 bases, with 16 bases between them. CDR3 length: 14 residues. Germline V gives CDR1 MRHNA, CDR2 SNTAGT.

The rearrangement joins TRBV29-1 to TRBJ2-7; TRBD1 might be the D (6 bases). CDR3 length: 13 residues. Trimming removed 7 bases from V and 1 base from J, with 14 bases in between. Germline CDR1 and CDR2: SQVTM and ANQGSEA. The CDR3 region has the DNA TGCAGCGCCGGGACAAGGGCTTCCTACGAGCAGTACTTC. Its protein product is CSAGTRASYEQYF.

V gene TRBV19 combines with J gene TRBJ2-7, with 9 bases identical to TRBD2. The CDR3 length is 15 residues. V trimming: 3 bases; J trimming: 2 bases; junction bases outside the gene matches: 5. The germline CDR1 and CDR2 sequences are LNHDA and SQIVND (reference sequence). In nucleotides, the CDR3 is TGTGCCAGTAGTATCCTAGCGGGAAGCGCCTACGAGCAGTACTTC. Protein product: CASSILAGSAYEQYF.

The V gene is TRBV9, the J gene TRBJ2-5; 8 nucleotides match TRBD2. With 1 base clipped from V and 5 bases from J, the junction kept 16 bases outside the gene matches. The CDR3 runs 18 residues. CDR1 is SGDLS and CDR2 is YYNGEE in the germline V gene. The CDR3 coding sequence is TGTGCCAGCAGCGTATTGGCTAGCGGGCGAACCCCACGGGAGACCCAGTACTTC. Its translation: CASSVLASGRTPRETQYF.

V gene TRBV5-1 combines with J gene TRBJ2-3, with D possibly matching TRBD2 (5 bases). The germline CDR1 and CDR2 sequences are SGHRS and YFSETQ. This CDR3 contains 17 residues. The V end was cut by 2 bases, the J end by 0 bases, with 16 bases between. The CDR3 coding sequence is TGCGCCAGCAGCTTTCCGGGAAGCGGTACTAGCACAGATACGCAGTATTTT. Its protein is CASSFPGSGTSTDTQYF. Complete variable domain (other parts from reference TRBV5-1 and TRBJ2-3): KAGVTQTPRYLIKTRGQQVTLSCSPISGHRSVSWYQQTPGQGLQFLFEYFSETQRNKGNFPGRFSGRQFSNSRSEMNVSTLELGDSALYLCASSFPGSGTSTDTQYFGPGTRLTVL.